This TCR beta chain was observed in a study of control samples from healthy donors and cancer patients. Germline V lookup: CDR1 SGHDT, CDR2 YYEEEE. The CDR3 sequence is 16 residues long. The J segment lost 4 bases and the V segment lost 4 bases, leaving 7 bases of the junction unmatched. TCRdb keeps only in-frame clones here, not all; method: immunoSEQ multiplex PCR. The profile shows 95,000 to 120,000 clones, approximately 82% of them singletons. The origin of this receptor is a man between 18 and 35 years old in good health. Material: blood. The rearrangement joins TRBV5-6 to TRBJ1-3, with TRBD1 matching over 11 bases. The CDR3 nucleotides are TGTGCCAGCAGCCGAGGACAGGGGGCGAAGGGAAACACCATATATTTT. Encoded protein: CASSRGQGAKGNTIYF.